This TCR beta chain was retrieved from a study of blood T cell repertoires in COVID-19. The wider study: Both acute and convalescent COVID-19 samples were obtained from the United States, Italy and Spain. PBMCs, B-cell-depleted T cells, or T cells provided the cDNA or gDNA that made up the material.

Original processing methods: Reference gene primers were amplified, and this amplification served to estimate nucleated cell counts. The repertoire was sequenced with immunoSEQ multiplex PCR; TCRdb's copy has only in-frame clones and lacks some. That table supplies the V and J calls and clone size; D and trimming were determined from the DNA. The data show approximately 190,000 clones, around 83% seen once. The germline V and J ends were trimmed by 0 bases and 6 bases, with 12 bases remaining between them. CDR3 length: 14 amino acids. The germline CDR1 and CDR2 sequences are SGDLS and YYNGEE. The TCR sequence derives from a woman aged 40 to 55 with acute or convalescent COVID-19. The sequencing input was peripheral blood. The chain is built from TRBV9 and TRBJ1-2; D gene ambiguous. The CDR3 DNA is TGTGCCAGCAGCGTAGGTTCGAGGCGGGATGGCTACACCTTC. Its protein is CASSVGSRRDGYTF.